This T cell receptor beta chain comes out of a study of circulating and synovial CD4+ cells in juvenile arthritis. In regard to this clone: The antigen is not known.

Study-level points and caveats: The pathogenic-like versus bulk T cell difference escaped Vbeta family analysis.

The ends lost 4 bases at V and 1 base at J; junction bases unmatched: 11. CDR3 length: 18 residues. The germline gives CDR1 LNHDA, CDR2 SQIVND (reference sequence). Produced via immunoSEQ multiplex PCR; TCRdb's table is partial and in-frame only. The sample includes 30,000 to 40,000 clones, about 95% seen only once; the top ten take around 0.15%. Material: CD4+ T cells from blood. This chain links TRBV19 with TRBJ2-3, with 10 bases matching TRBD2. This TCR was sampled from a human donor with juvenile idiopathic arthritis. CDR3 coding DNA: TGTGCCAGTAGTAGGACTAGCGGAGGACCCCTCGGCACAGATACGCAGTATTTT. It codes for CASSRTSGGPLGTDTQYF.